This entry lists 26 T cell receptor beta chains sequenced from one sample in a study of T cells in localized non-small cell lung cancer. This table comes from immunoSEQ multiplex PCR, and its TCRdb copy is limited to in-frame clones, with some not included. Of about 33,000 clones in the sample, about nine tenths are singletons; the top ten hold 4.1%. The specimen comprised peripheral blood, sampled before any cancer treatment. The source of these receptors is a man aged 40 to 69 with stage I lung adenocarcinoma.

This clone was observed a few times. CDR3 region: CASRSGTGNAETQYF. In DNA, the CDR3 is TGTGCCAGCAGGTCCGGGACAGGGAATGCAGAGACCCAGTACTTC. J is TRBJ2-5 and V is TRBV2; 9 nucleotides match TRBD1. Trimming took 6 bases from V and 4 from J; bases not matched to a gene: 9. CDR1 and CDR2 from the germline V gene are SNHLY and FYNNEI. CDR3 length: 15 residues. The full variable domain, its missing parts supplied by reference TRBV2 and TRBJ2-5, is EPEVTQTPSHQVTQMGQEVILRCVPISNHLYFYWYRQILGQKVEFLVSFYNNEISEKSEIFDDQFSVERPDGSNFTLKIRSTKLEDSAMYFCASRSGTGNAETQYFGPGTRLLVL.

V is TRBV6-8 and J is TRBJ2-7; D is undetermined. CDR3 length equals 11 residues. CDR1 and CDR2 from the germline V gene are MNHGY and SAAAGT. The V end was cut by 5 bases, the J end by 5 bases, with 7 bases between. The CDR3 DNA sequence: TGTGCCAGCAGTCTAGATCACGAGCAGTACTTC. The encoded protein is CASSLDHEQYF.

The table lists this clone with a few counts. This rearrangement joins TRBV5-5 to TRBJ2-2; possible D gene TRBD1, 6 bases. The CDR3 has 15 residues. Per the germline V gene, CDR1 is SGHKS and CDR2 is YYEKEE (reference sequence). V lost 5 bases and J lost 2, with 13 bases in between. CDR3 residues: CASSTTGSNTGELFF. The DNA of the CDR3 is TGTGCCAGCAGTACTACAGGGAGTAACACCGGGGAGCTGTTTTTT.

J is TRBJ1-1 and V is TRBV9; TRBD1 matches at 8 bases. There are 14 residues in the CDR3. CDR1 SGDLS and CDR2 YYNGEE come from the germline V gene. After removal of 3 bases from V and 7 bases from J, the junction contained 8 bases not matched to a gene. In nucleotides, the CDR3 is TGTGCCAGCAGCGCCCGGACAGGGAGTAGTGAAGCTTTCTTT. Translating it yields CASSARTGSSEAFF.

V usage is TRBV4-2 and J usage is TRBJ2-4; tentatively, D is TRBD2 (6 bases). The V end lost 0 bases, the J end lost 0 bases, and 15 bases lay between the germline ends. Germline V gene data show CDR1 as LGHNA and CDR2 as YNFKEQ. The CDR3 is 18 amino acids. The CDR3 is CASSQDLFRGLAKNIQYF. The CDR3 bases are TGTGCCAGCAGCCAAGATTTATTTCGGGGACTAGCCAAAAACATTCAGTACTTC.

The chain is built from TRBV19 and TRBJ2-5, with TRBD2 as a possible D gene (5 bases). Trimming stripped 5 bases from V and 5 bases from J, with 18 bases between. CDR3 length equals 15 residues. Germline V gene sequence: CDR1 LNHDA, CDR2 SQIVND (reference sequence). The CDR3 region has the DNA TGTGCCAGTAGTGAGACCCCCCTCCGGAGGGAGACCCAGTACTTC. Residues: CASSETPLRRETQYF.

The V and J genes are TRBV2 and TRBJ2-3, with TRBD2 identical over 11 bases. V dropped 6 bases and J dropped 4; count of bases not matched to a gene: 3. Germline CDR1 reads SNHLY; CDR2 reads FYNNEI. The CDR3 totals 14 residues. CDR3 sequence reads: CASSSSGGPDTQYF. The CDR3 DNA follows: TGTGCCAGCAGCTCTAGCGGGGGGCCAGATACGCAGTATTTT.

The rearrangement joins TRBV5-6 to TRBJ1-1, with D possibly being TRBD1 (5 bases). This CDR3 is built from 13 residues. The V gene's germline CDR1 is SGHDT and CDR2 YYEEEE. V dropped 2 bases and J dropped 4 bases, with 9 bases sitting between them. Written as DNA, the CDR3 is TGTGCCAGCAGCTTCAGGGTGGGCACTGAAGCTTTCTTT. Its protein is CASSFRVGTEAFF. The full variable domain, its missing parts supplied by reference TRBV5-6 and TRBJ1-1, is DAGVTQSPTHLIKTRGQQVTLRCSPKSGHDTVSWYQQALGQGPQFIFQYYEEEERQRGNFPDRFSGHQFPNYSSELNVNALLLGDSALYLCASSFRVGTEAFFGQGTRLTVV.

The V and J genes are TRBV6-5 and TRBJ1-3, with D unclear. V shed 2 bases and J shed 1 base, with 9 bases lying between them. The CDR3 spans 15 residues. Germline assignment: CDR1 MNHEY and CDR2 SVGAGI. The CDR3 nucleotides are TGTGCCAGCAGTTACAGGGTCCAGTCTGGAAACACCATATATTTT. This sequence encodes CASSYRVQSGNTIYF.

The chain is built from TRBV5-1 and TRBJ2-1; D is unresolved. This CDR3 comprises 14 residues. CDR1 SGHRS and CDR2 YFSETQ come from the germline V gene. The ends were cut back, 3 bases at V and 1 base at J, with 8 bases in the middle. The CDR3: CASSSTASYNEQFF. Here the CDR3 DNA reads TGCGCCAGCAGCTCTACAGCATCCTACAATGAGCAGTTCTTC.

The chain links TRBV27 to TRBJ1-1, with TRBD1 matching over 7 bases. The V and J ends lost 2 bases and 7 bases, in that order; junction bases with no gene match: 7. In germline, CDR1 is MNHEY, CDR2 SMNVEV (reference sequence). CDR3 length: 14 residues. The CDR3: CASSLGTRDSEAFF. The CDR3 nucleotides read TGTGCCAGCAGTTTAGGGACAAGGGACAGTGAAGCTTTCTTT.

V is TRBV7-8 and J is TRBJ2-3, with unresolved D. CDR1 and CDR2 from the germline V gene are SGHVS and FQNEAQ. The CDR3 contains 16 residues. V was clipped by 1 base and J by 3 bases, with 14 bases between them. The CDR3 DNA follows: TGTGCCAGCAGCTTAGGCCCAGCTTACTGGACAGATACGCAGTATTTT. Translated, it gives CASSLGPAYWTDTQYF.

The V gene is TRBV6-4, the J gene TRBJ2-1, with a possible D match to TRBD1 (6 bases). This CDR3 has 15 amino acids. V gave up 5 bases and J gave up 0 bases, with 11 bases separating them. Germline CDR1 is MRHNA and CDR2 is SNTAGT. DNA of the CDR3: TGTGCCAGCAGTCCGGACAGCAACTCCTACAATGAGCAGTTCTTC. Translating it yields CASSPDSNSYNEQFF.

CDR3 nucleotides: TGTGCCAGCAGCTTAGGAGGAAACACCATATATTTT. Encoded protein: CASSLGGNTIYF. The rearrangement links TRBV11-2 to TRBJ1-3, with unresolved D. CDR3 length equals 12 residues. Trimming stripped 1 base from V and 4 bases from J, with 2 bases between. Germline lookup yields CDR1 SGHAT and CDR2 FQNNGV.

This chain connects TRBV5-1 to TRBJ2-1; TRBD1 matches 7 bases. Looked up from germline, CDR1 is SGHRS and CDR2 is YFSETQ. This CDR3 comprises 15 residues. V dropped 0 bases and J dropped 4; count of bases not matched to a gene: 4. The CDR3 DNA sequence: TGCGCCAGCAGCTTGGCCGGGACAGATTACAATGAGCAGTTCTTC. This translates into CASSLAGTDYNEQFF. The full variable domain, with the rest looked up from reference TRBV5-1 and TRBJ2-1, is KAGVTQTPRYLIKTRGQQVTLSCSPISGHRSVSWYQQTPGQGLQFLFEYFSETQRNKGNFPGRFSGRQFSNSRSEMNVSTLELGDSALYLCASSLAGTDYNEQFFGPGTRLTVL.

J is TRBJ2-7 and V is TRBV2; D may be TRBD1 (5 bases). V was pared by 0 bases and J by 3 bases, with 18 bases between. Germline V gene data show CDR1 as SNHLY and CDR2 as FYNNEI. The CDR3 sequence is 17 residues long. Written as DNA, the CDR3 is TGTGCCAGCAGTGAAGCGCTTTGGACGGACAAACTCTACGAGCAGTACTTC. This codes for CASSEALWTDKLYEQYF.

The chain's CDR3 is CASSLGQGGGRETQYF. Written as DNA, the CDR3 is TGCGCCAGCAGCTTGGGACAGGGTGGGGGGCGAGAGACCCAGTACTTC. V is TRBV5-1 and J is TRBJ2-5; weak D call: TRBD1 (7 bases). Germline V gene sequence: CDR1 SGHRS, CDR2 YFSETQ. The CDR3 spans 16 residues. Between the trimmed V and J ends, which lost 0 bases and 4 bases, there was a span of 16 bases.

The CDR3 DNA is TGTGCCAGCTCACCTCGGCAACCAACTAATGAAAAACTGTTTTTT. This codes for CASSPRQPTNEKLFF. The V and J genes are TRBV18 and TRBJ1-4; D gene ambiguous. This CDR3 comprises 15 residues. The germline V gene has CDR1 KGHSH and CDR2 LQKENI. The germline V and J ends were trimmed by 3 bases and 0 bases, with 8 bases remaining between them. Filled out from reference TRBV18 and TRBJ1-4, the complete variable domain reads NAGVMQNPRHLVRRRGQEARLRCSPMKGHSHVYWYRQLPEEGLKFMVYLQKENIIDESGMPKERFSAEFPKEGPSILRIQQVVRGDSAAYFCASSPRQPTNEKLFFGSGTQLSVL.

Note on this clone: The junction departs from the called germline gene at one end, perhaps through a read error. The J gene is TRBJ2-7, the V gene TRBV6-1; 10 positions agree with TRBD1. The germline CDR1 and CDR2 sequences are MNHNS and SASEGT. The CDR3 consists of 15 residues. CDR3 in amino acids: CASSERVGTGVNSVF. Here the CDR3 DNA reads TGTGCCAGCAGTGAAAGGGTTGGGACAGGGGTTAATTCGGTCTTC.

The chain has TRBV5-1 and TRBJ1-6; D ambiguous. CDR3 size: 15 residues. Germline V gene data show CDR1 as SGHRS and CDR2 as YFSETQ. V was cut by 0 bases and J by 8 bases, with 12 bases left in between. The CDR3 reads CASSLAGIGYSPLHF. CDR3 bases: TGCGCCAGCAGCTTGGCGGGGATAGGTTATTCACCCCTCCACTTT. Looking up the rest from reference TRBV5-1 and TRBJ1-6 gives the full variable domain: KAGVTQTPRYLIKTRGQQVTLSCSPISGHRSVSWYQQTPGQGLQFLFEYFSETQRNKGNFPGRFSGRQFSNSRSEMNVSTLELGDSALYLCASSLAGIGYSPLHFGNGTRLTVT.

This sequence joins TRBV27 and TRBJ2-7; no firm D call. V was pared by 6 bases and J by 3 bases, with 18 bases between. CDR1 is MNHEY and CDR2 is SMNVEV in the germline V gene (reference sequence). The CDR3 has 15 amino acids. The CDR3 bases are TGTGCCAGCAGACTCACTCCCGAGGAAGACTACGAGCAGTACTTC. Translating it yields CASRLTPEEDYEQYF.

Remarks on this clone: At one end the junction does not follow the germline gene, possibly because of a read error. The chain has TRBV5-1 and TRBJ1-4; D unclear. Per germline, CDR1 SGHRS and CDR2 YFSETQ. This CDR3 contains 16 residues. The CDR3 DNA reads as TGCGCCAGCAGCTTGGGTACGGGCGGACCTAAAGAAAAACTGTTTTTT. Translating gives CASSLGTGGPKEKLFF.

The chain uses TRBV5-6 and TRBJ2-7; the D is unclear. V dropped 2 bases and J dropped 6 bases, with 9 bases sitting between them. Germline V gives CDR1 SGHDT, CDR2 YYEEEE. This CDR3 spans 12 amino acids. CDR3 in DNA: TGTGCCAGCAGCTTCGGGCTGGGCGAGCAGTACTTC. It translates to CASSFGLGEQYF.

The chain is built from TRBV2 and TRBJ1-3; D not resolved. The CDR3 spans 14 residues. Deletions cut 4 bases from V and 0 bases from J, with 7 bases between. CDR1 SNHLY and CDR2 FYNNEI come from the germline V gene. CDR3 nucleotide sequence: TGTGCCAGCAGTGGACGGAACTCTGGAAACACCATATATTTT. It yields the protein CASSGRNSGNTIYF. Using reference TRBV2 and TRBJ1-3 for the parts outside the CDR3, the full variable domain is EPEVTQTPSHQVTQMGQEVILRCVPISNHLYFYWYRQILGQKVEFLVSFYNNEISEKSEIFDDQFSVERPDGSNFTLKIRSTKLEDSAMYFCASSGRNSGNTIYFGEGSWLTVV.

This CDR3 is CASSVAWGSTGELFF. In DNA, the CDR3 is TGTGCCAGCAGCGTAGCGTGGGGTTCGACCGGGGAGCTGTTTTTT. The chain joins TRBV9 to TRBJ2-2, with D unresolved. Germline V gene lookup returns CDR1 SGDLS and CDR2 YYNGEE. V lost 0 bases to trimming and J lost 5 bases, with 11 bases between them. The length of the CDR3 is 15 residues.

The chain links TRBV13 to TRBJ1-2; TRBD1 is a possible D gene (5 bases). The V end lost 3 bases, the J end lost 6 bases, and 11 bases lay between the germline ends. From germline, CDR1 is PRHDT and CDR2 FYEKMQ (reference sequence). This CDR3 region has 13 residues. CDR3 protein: CASSFYRSDGYTF. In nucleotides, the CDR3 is TGTGCCAGCAGCTTTTACAGGAGTGATGGCTACACCTTC.